The 19 T cell receptor beta chains given below trace back to one sample, sequenced in a study of blood T cell repertoires in COVID-19 (TCRdb year 2020). Libraries were prepared through the immunoSEQ multiplex PCR assay. In its TCRdb copy, this immuneACCESS table keeps in-frame sequences only and misses some clones. Where compared with another copy, unresolved V genes explain less than half of these, and the others have no known cause. The sample data list about 280,000 clones, and 80% to 90% of these were observed just once. Approximately 4% of the sample is in the top ten clones. The sample was PBMCs or T cells enriched from blood (not recorded which). Receptor source: a woman aged 30 to 39 with acute COVID-19.

The rearrangement links TRBV16 to TRBJ1-2; a weak D match, TRBD1 (5 bases). Germline V lookup: CDR1 KGHSY, CDR2 FQNENV. V was pared by 0 bases and J by 6 bases, with 11 bases between. The CDR3 is 14 residues long. CDR3 DNA: TGTGCCAGCAGCCAATCATTGGGAGGGGATGGCTACACCTTC. Protein sequence: CASSQSLGGDGYTF.

The J gene is TRBJ1-2, the V gene TRBV5-6; D gene uncertain. This CDR3 comprises 11 residues. V was clipped by 0 bases and J by 14 bases, with 11 bases between them. The germline gives CDR1 SGHDT, CDR2 YYEEEE. The CDR3 protein is CASSLGFARTF. The CDR3 DNA follows: TGTGCCAGCAGCTTGGGTTTTGCTAGGACCTTC.

The V and J genes are TRBV3-1 (or the pseudogene TRBV3-2) and TRBJ2-7; 7 bases agree with TRBD2. This CDR3 has 15 amino acids. J lost 2 bases, V lost 1 base, and 5 bases had no gene match. Germline V gene sequence: CDR1 LGHDT, CDR2 YNNKEL (reference sequence). This CDR3 is CASSQGGREPYEQYF. CDR3 nucleotides: TGTGCCAGCAGCCAAGGAGGGCGGGAGCCCTACGAGCAGTACTTC.

This chain links TRBV10-3 with TRBJ2-5, with TRBD1 matching 8 bases. J was trimmed by 3 bases and V by 4 bases; bases with no gene match: 10. Germline V CDR1 and CDR2: ENHRY, SYGVKD. This CDR3 has 16 residues. The CDR3 nucleotides are TGTGCCATCAGTGGTCCCGCAGGGGGACAGGAAGAGACCCAGTACTTC. Protein sequence: CAISGPAGGQEETQYF.

This clone was detected only once. The V gene is TRBV4-2, the J gene TRBJ2-2; no reliable D call. Germline CDR1 and CDR2: LGHNA and YNFKEQ. V lost 0 bases and J lost 9, with 11 bases in between. The CDR3 consists of 14 residues. The CDR3 protein is CASSQDSEVRELFF. DNA of the CDR3: TGTGCCAGCAGCCAAGATTCAGAAGTACGGGAGCTGTTTTTT.

The chain recombines TRBV15 with TRBJ1-5, with TRBD1 identical over 7 bases. The trim removed 4 bases at V and 3 bases at J, leaving 3 bases unmatched. Per the germline V gene, CDR1 is LNHNV and CDR2 is YYDKDF (reference sequence). The CDR3 has 14 residues. The CDR3 loop reads CATSMGQINQPQHF. The CDR3 bases are TGTGCCACCAGCATGGGACAGATCAATCAGCCCCAGCATTTT.

This chain connects TRBV18 to TRBJ1-1; D is unclear. Germline CDR1 KGHSH, CDR2 LQKENI. This CDR3 has 14 amino acids. Trimming took 3 bases from V and 0 from J, leaving 8 bases between them. The CDR3 loop is CASSPDILNTEAFF. As DNA, the CDR3 is TGTGCCAGCTCACCTGACATACTGAACACTGAAGCTTTCTTT.

The chain joins TRBV15 to TRBJ2-5, with TRBD1 matching over 7 bases. V was pared by 8 bases and J by 13 bases, with 10 bases of the junction left unmatched. The germline V gene encodes CDR1 LNHNV and CDR2 YYDKDF (reference sequence). This CDR3 spans 11 amino acids. CDR3 nucleotides: TGTGCCACCTCCTCGGTGGGACAGCTGTACTTC. Its translation is CATSSVGQLYF.

This clone was counted between two and nine times. The chain uses TRBV3-1 (or the pseudogene TRBV3-2) and TRBJ2-7, with 7 bases matching TRBD2. Trimming at V came to 6 bases and at J to 1 base, leaving 9 bases not matched to a gene. This CDR3 contains 15 residues. Germline V gene data show CDR1 as LGHDT and CDR2 as YNNKEL (reference sequence). The CDR3 protein is CASSPKGGPSYEQYF. DNA of the CDR3: TGTGCCAGCAGTCCGAAGGGAGGGCCTTCCTACGAGCAGTACTTC.

Only one count was recorded for this clone. The chain employs TRBV7-9 and TRBJ2-3, with 9 bases lining up with TRBD2. Trimming removed 1 base from V and 5 bases from J; junction bases left unmatched: 10. Germline V gives CDR1 SEHNR, CDR2 FQNEAQ (reference sequence). The CDR3 runs to 17 residues. CDR3 protein: CASSLDWAGGSRDTQYF. CDR3 nucleotides: TGTGCCAGCAGCTTAGATTGGGCGGGAGGGTCGAGAGATACGCAGTATTTT.

This clone came up once. This chain connects TRBV19 to TRBJ2-6; perhaps TRBD2 as D (6 bases). Germline V gene data show CDR1 as LNHDA and CDR2 as SQIVND (reference sequence). The CDR3 contains 14 residues. V dropped 5 bases and J dropped 2 bases, with 7 bases sitting between them. The CDR3 loop is CASSSGAGANVLTF. The DNA for the CDR3 is TGTGCCAGTAGTTCGGGGGCTGGGGCCAACGTCCTGACTTTC. The variable domain in full, completed from reference TRBV19 and TRBJ2-6, reads DGGITQSPKYLFRKEGQNVTLSCEQNLNHDAMYWYRQDPGQGLRLIYYSQIVNDFQKGDIAEGYSVSREKKESFPLTVTSAQKNPTAFYLCASSSGAGANVLTFGAGSRLTVL.

This clone was observed a few times. The V and J genes are TRBV7-3 and TRBJ2-1; TRBD2 aligns across 10 bases. CDR1 is SGHTA and CDR2 is FQGTGA in the germline V gene. V shed 5 bases, J shed 4 bases, and the junction held 14 bases outside the gene matches. The CDR3 covers 18 residues. The CDR3 DNA follows: TGTGCCAGCAGCCCGACCGGGGTAGCGGGAGGTTCATACAATGAGCAGTTCTTC. Residues: CASSPTGVAGGSYNEQFF.

This CDR3 reads CASSLGDRENTGELFF. The CDR3 DNA reads TGTGCCAGCAGCTTAGGCGACAGGGAGAACACCGGGGAGCTGTTTTTT. The chain recombines TRBV5-5 with TRBJ2-2, with 7 bases identical to TRBD1. Losses at the gene ends were 2 bases for V and 1 base for J; bases not matched to a gene: 5. CDR1 is SGHKS and CDR2 is YYEKEE in the germline V gene (reference sequence). The CDR3 spans 16 residues.

This chain connects TRBV27 to TRBJ1-3, with TRBD1 identical over 7 bases. J was trimmed by 0 bases and V by 2 bases; bases with no gene match: 13. The CDR3 has 19 residues. CDR1 MNHEY and CDR2 SMNVEV come from the germline V gene (reference sequence). The CDR3 sequence is CASSLEFPGQAPSGNTIYF. In nucleotides, the CDR3 is TGTGCCAGCAGTTTAGAATTCCCCGGACAGGCTCCCTCTGGAAACACCATATATTTT.

The chain combines TRBV12-3 or TRBV12-4 with TRBJ1-5; 7 positions match TRBD1. This CDR3 is 13 amino acids long. The ends lost 6 bases at V and 5 bases at J; junction bases unmatched: 4. The CDR3 nucleotides are TGTGCCAGCAGCTGGGGACAGCATCAGCCCCAGCATTTT. Amino acids: CASSWGQHQPQHF.

The chain links TRBV4-3 to TRBJ1-2; 8 bases are shared with TRBD1. CDR3 size: 17 residues. CDR1 and CDR2 from the germline V gene are LGHNA and YSLEER. V shed 0 bases, J shed 5 bases, and the junction held 11 bases outside the gene matches. The CDR3 DNA is TGCGCCAGCAGCCAAGATTCCGGCCAGGGGGCGGGATATGGCTACACCTTC. This sequence encodes CASSQDSGQGAGYGYTF.

The chain is built from TRBV2 and TRBJ1-2; weak D call: TRBD1 (6 bases). CDR1 and CDR2 from the germline V gene are SNHLY and FYNNEI. CDR3 length: 15 amino acids. Trimming took off 0 bases at V and 2 bases at J, with 10 bases between the two ends. Here the CDR3 reads CASSEAGDTNYGYTF. The CDR3 region has the DNA TGTGCCAGCAGTGAAGCGGGGGACACAAACTATGGCTACACCTTC. Drawing the rest from reference TRBV2 and TRBJ1-2, the complete variable domain is EPEVTQTPSHQVTQMGQEVILRCVPISNHLYFYWYRQILGQKVEFLVSFYNNEISEKSEIFDDQFSVERPDGSNFTLKIRSTKLEDSAMYFCASSEAGDTNYGYTFGSGTRLTVV.

This clone was seen only once. The gene calls are TRBV18 and TRBJ1-1; no firm D call. Trimming pared 6 bases from V and 5 bases from J, leaving 13 bases between. Looked up from germline, CDR1 is KGHSH and CDR2 is LQKENI. The CDR3 contains 13 residues. CDR3 coding DNA: TGTGCCAGCTCCCCGGAGGAGGGAACTGAAGCTTTCTTT. It codes for CASSPEEGTEAFF.

The CDR3 DNA follows: TGTGCCAGCAGTTTGTCTCAGGGAGGTGGCTACACCTTC. It yields the protein CASSLSQGGGYTF. The chain has TRBV28 and TRBJ1-2; possibly TRBD1 for D (5 bases). Germline V gene lookup returns CDR1 MDHEN and CDR2 SYDVKM. The CDR3 spans 13 residues. Deletions cut 3 bases from V and 7 bases from J, with 12 bases between.